This is a list of T cell receptor beta chains from one sample in a study of blood T cell repertoires in COVID-19. Generated by immunoSEQ multiplex PCR, the TCRdb table keeps only in-frame clones and is missing some. The repertoire holds about 260,000 clones, with over 70% as singletons. Sequenced sample: peripheral blood. The receptors stem from a human donor in a cohort sampled during active COVID-19. CDR3s leave out the opening cysteine and the closing phenylalanine or tryptophan. Each record gives: V gene, CDR3 protein.

V: TRBV21-1; CDR3: ASSRHQGTETQY
V: TRBV28; CDR3: ASSGQDSGVQPQH
V: TRBV19; CDR3: ASSLSGTSAVDTQY
V: TRBV3-1/TRBV3-2; CDR3: ASSQDRAPSYNEQF
V: TRBV12-3/TRBV12-4; CDR3: ASSLMGVYEQY
V: TRBV6-5; CDR3: ASSYSGGFDTEAF
V: TRBV19; CDR3: ASSHSNQPQH
V: TRBV27; CDR3: ASSLNGPLAGGARAYGQF
V: TRBV15; CDR3: ATSEGVGPQH
V: TRBV7-6; CDR3: ASSSKESDTQY
V: TRBV5-1; CDR3: ASSLDGPETQY
V: TRBV9; CDR3: ASSVEAVSPLH
V: TRBV28; CDR3: ASSFQRGQVTQY
V: TRBV7-8; CDR3: ASSLNENSYEQY
V: TRBV5-1; CDR3: ASSVRTGAYNEQF
V: TRBV4-1; CDR3: ASSQLDRGAGELF
V: TRBV11-2; CDR3: ASSLDTFRF
V: TRBV11-3; CDR3: ASSPSGTRSYNEQF
V: TRBV27; CDR3: ASSRQGNYGYT
V: TRBV3-1/TRBV3-2; CDR3: ASSQDTRGGYGYT
V: TRBV9; CDR3: ASSVGAGGSNEQF
V: TRBV20-1; CDR3: SATNRNTIY
V: TRBV6-5; CDR3: ASNWAVRGNQPQH
V: TRBV29-1; CDR3: SVESGNPYNEQF
V: TRBV7-9; CDR3: ASSLGDSEQY
V: TRBV6-6; CDR3: ASSSSGQLFNQPQH
V: TRBV10-3; CDR3: AIRGGPATNEKLF
V: TRBV29-1; CDR3: SVELDRASNYEQY